This T cell receptor beta chain was recovered during a study of identical twins (dated by TCRdb to about 2016). With respect to the entire study: TCR alpha and beta repertoires from monozygotic twins, unrelated adults of various ages and cord blood were deep-sequenced to test whether fetal clonotypes persist. To rule out contamination, replicate twin experiments were performed at different times with different library preparation protocols.

This clonotype was observed a handful of times. Its antigen target is currently unknown. One base away there is no much larger clone; base qualities are not given. Library preparation was by 5' RACE. Sequencing instrument: Illumina HiSeq 2000. Template switching introduced a universal primer binding site; the final cDNA contained a unique molecular identifier, enabling accurate counting of TCR cDNA molecules. Specific primers in the conserved constant-segment region were used to synthesize first-strand cDNA for the TCR alpha and beta chains. To control for contamination, each cDNA library was double barcoded with a SMART-Mk sample barcode plus Illumina barcodes. TruSeq adapter sequences along with Illumina sample barcodes were introduced in two successive PCR steps. The TCR alpha and beta cDNA libraries were sequenced on the Illumina HiSeq platform using custom primers. The original pipeline was this. MiGEC was used to process raw reads and extract unique molecular identifiers, and MiXCR was used to find CDR3 positions. Recombination models were inferred per individual with the repgenHMM and IGoR tools using an EM algorithm. Shared clonotype analysis was performed with the tcR package in R, normalizing sharing by the product of cloneset sizes. Out-of-frame nonproductive sequences were analyzed to study raw recombination free of thymic and clonal selection effects. TCRdb itself trimmed the public reads at Q25 with fastp, ran MiXCR and retained productive beta chains. CDR3 protein sequences are deduplicated, and each keeps its most common genes and DNA. The V and J calls, along with clone size, are taken from TCRdb and not from the paper's own processing. For this sample there are 690,000 or so distinct CDR3 sequences; 8.5% to 9% appear just once. The ten largest clones represent 0.75% to 1% of the sample.

The paper's findings and limits, for the study overall: The excess sharing between twins in beta out-of-frame sequences was weaker because fewer shared sequences reduced the signal-to-noise ratio. Conclusions relied on cross-sectional statistical analysis, since the same donors could not be followed over many years. Compared with coincidental sharing between unrelated individuals, out-of-frame TCR alpha sequences shared between twins showed an excess of sequences with low generation probability. Abundant cord blood beta clonotypes had fewer insertions, young adult naive repertoires showed a similar but weaker trend, and memory repertoires showed no such trend. Zero-insertion analyses could be partly confounded by invariant T cells such as MAIT and iNKT, though diverse VJ usage argued against such confounding for most clonotypes. Recombination models systematically underestimated out-of-frame TCR alpha sharing in monozygotic twins but agreed with sharing between unrelated individuals.

V and J are truncated by 0 bases and 4 bases respectively, leaving an intervening sequence of 13 bases. The CDR3 sequence holds 15 residues, the cysteine and phenylalanine included. Only the CDR3 DNA is retained, 45 bases long and in frame from the first base. From the germline V gene, CDR1 is SGHRS and CDR2 is YFSETQ. All donors were healthy Caucasians. The twin cohort consisted of three pairs of female monozygotic twins, all aged about 18 to 30 years. The RNA used for TCR libraries was isolated from peripheral blood mononuclear cells. These data were also reused for a study on yellow fever vaccine responses in identical twins. Drawing on the second study: According to the authors, the vaccine-induced T cell response in identical twins seemed to be partly convergent and partly specific to each individual. The study precisely tracked vaccine-responding T cell clones in identical twins.

This clonotype originated in a young woman in good health. The specimen was PBMCs. The rearranged chain carries TRBV5-1 and TRBJ1-1, and the D gene may be TRBD1, 5 bases matching. For the CDR3, the sequence is CASSLAGDLFTEAFF. The bases read TGCGCCAGCAGCTTGGCTGGGGACCTTTTCACTGAAGCTTTCTTT.